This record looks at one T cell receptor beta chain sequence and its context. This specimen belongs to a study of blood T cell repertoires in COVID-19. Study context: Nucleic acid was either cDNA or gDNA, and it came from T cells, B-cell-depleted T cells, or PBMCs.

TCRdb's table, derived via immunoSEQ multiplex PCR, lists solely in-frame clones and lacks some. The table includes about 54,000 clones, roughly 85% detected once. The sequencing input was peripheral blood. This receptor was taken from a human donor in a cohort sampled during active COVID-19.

The CDR3 nucleotides read TGTGCCAGCTCACCCGACAGGGGGCCGAACACCGGGGAGCTGTTTTTT. Encoded protein: CASSPDRGPNTGELFF. V gene TRBV18 combines with J gene TRBJ2-2; 10 nucleotides line up with TRBD1. V lost 3 bases and J lost 0; bases outside the gene matches: 1. Germline loops: CDR1 KGHSH, CDR2 LQKENI. This CDR3 comprises 16 residues. The full variable domain, its missing parts supplied by reference TRBV18 and TRBJ2-2, is NAGVMQNPRHLVRRRGQEARLRCSPMKGHSHVYWYRQLPEEGLKFMVYLQKENIIDESGMPKERFSAEFPKEGPSILRIQQVVRGDSAAYFCASSPDRGPNTGELFFGEGSRLTVL.